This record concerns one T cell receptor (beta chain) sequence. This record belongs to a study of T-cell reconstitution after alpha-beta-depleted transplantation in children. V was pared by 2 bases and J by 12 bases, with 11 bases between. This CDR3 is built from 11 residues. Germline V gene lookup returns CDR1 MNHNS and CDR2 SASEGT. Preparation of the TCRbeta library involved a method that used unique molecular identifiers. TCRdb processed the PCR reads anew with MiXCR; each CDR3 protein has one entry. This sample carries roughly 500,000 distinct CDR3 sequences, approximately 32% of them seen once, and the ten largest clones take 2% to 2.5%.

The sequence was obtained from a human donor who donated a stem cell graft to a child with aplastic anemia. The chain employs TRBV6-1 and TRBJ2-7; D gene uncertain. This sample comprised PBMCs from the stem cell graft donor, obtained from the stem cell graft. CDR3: CASSELGKWYV. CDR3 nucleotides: TGTGCCAGCAGTGAACTGGGGAAGTGGTACGTC.